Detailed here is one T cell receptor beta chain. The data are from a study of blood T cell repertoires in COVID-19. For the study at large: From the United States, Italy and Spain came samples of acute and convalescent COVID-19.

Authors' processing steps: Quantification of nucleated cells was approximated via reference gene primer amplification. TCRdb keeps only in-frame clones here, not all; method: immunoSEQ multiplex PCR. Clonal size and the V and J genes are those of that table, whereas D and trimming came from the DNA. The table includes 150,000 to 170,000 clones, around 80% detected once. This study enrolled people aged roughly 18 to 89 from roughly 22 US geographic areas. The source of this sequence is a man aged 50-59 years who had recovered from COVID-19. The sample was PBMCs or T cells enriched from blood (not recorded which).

As DNA, the CDR3 is TGTGCCAGCAGCCCTGGGACAGGGGAGGACAATGAGCAGTTCTTC. It is translated as CASSPGTGEDNEQFF. The J gene is TRBJ2-1, the V gene TRBV7-3; the match to TRBD1 covers 10 bases. This CDR3 is built from 15 residues. Germline values: CDR1 SGHTA, CDR2 FQGTGA. Germline trimming cut 5 bases from V and 5 bases from J; bases unmatched to any gene: 6.